This is a list of T cell receptor beta chains from one sample in a study of T cell responses to AZD1222 COVID-19 vaccine. The repertoire was sequenced with immunoSEQ multiplex PCR; TCRdb's copy has only in-frame clones and lacks some. The sample gives under 130,000 clones, 82% of which show up once; less than 6% is in the top ten. Sequenced here: peripheral blood, sampled on day 0 of AZD1222 vaccination. Receptors originate from an adult in good health. CDR3s include the opening cysteine and the closing phenylalanine or tryptophan. A D gene is named only where the DNA matches it firmly. For some rows the clone size is stated as once, few or many, or as a class when expanded; others skip it.

J gene	D gene	clone size	V gene	CDR3 DNA	CDR3 protein
TRBJ2-5	-	-	TRBV5-6	TGTGCCAGCAGCCGAGAAGTTTTCCAAGAGACCCAGTACTTC	CASSREVFQETQYF
TRBJ2-1	TRBD1	-	TRBV7-3	TGTGCCAGCAGCTTACAGCCCTTGGACAGGAAGCAGTTCTTC	CASSLQPLDRKQFF
TRBJ2-7	-	-	TRBV29-1	TGCAGCGTAATCGGCGGACGAAGCTACGAGCAGTACTTC	CSVIGGRSYEQYF
TRBJ2-4	-	-	TRBV5-1	TGCGCCAGCAGCTCGGGACGAGAAAACATTCAGTACTTC	CASSSGRENIQYF
TRBJ2-7	-	-	TRBV5-3	TGTGCCAGAAGCTTGGCCTTTGGGGTGGCCTCCTACGAGCAGTACTTC	CARSLAFGVASYEQYF
TRBJ1-2	-	-	TRBV10-2	TGCGCCAGCAGTGACGTTCGCGACCGCTCGGGGAGGTATGGCTACACCTTC	CASSDVRDRSGRYGYTF
TRBJ1-1	-	-	TRBV5-1	TGCGCCAGCAGCTCCCAGGGGTCGGGAAAGAACACTGAAGCTTTCTTT	CASSSQGSGKNTEAFF
TRBJ2-7	-	-	TRBV7-9	TGTGCCAGCAGCTTAGTGGGGGGACTTGCCGAGCAGTACTTC	CASSLVGGLAEQYF
TRBJ2-7	-	few	TRBV7-6	TGTGCCAGCACCTCTGTGGATGGGGGCGGCGAGCAGTACTTC	CASTSVDGGGEQYF
TRBJ1-1	-	-	TRBV27	TGTGCCAGCAGTTTGGGGGGGCCGAACACTGAAGCTTTCTTT	CASSLGGPNTEAFF
TRBJ2-7	-	-	TRBV5-1	TGCGCCAGCAGCTCTTTCGGCCAGATCTACGAGCAGTACTTC	CASSSFGQIYEQYF
TRBJ2-2	-	-	TRBV3-1/TRBV3-2	TGTGCCAGCAGCCAGCTGGGACACCCGGAGCTGTTTTTT	CASSQLGHPELFF
TRBJ1-5	TRBD1	once	TRBV6-2/TRBV6-3	TGTGCCAGCAGTTACGCACGGACAGGGAGTTATAGCAATCAGCCCCAGCATTTT	CASSYARTGSYSNQPQHF
TRBJ2-7	TRBD1	-	TRBV10-1	TGCGCCAGCAGCGCCGGTGGGGACAGGAACTACGAGCAGTACTTC	CASSAGGDRNYEQYF
TRBJ2-1	-	-	TRBV7-2	TGTGCCAGCAGTCAGGACAGAAGTTACAATGAGCAGTTCTTC	CASSQDRSYNEQFF
TRBJ1-2	-	-	TRBV18	TGTGCCAGCTCACCACTCTGGGGACCTAACTATGGCTACACCTTC	CASSPLWGPNYGYTF
TRBJ1-6	-	-	TRBV7-2	TGTGCCAGCAGCCTACGGATCGAACCGACGGTTAATTCACCCCTCCACTTT	CASSLRIEPTVNSPLHF
TRBJ2-2	-	-	TRBV5-6	TGTGCCAGCAGAAAACCAGGGCAGGGCGCCGGGGAGCTGTTTTTT	CASRKPGQGAGELFF
TRBJ2-3	-	-	TRBV4-2	TGTGCCAGCAGGCGCGATACGGAGACAGATACGCAGTATTTT	CASRRDTETDTQYF
TRBJ2-7	-	-	TRBV25-1	TGTGCCAGCTTCTACCCGGGGGTTCTCTCCTACGAGCAGTACTTC	CASFYPGVLSYEQYF
TRBJ1-1	-	-	TRBV5-1	TGCGCCAGCAGCTTGGCCCAGAAAACCAGGAACACTGAAGCTTTCTTT	CASSLAQKTRNTEAFF
TRBJ1-1	-	-	TRBV9	TGTGCCAGCAGCCCACTCATTTCCAGCGTGAACACTGAAGCTTTCTTT	CASSPLISSVNTEAFF
TRBJ1-4	TRBD1	-	TRBV2	TGTGCCAGCAGTCCTAGGACAGGGACTGAAAAACTGTTTTTT	CASSPRTGTEKLFF
TRBJ2-7	-	-	TRBV12-3/TRBV12-4	TGTGCCAGCAGTTTGATGGGCTACGAGCAGTACTTC	CASSLMGYEQYF
TRBJ1-1	TRBD1	-	TRBV3-1/TRBV3-2	TGTGCCAGCAGCGCGATACAGGGGATAACTGAAGCTTTCTTT	CASSAIQGITEAFF
TRBJ2-3	-	once	TRBV19	TGTGCCAGTAGCAGGAGGGGGCTGCGGGCCAACACAGATACGCAGTATTTT	CASSRRGLRANTDTQYF
TRBJ2-3	-	once	TRBV5-1	TGCGCCAGCAGCTTGGTATCTTCGGAGACAGATACGCAGTATTTT	CASSLVSSETDTQYF
TRBJ2-1	-	-	TRBV15	TGTGCCAGTTCGGGGGACAATGAGCAGTTCTTC	CASSGDNEQFF
TRBJ2-3	-	-	TRBV15	TGTGCCACCGGAAGGGACTTCACAGATACGCAGTATTTT	CATGRDFTDTQYF
TRBJ1-2	-	-	TRBV7-2	TGTGCCAGCCCTCAAAGTTCAGGGTACAGGGCTGGCTACACCTTC	CASPQSSGYRAGYTF
TRBJ1-1	-	-	TRBV6-5	TGTGCCAGCAGTTACTCGGGCAGACCGAACACTGAAGCTTTCTTT	CASSYSGRPNTEAFF
TRBJ2-7	TRBD1	-	TRBV7-2	TGTGCCAGCAGCTTGAGTTGGACAGGGGGTGAGCAGTACTTC	CASSLSWTGGEQYF
TRBJ2-7	-	-	TRBV7-9	TGTGCCAGCAGCCCCCTAGCACCCTACGAGCAGTACTTC	CASSPLAPYEQYF
TRBJ2-3	-	-	TRBV6-5	TGTGCCAGCAACCCTCGTACGGGGGAAGATACGCAGTATTTT	CASNPRTGEDTQYF
TRBJ1-6	-	few	TRBV5-1	TGCGCCAGCAGCGGGGGATCCAATTCACCCCTCCACTTT	CASSGGSNSPLHF
TRBJ1-1	-	-	TRBV27	TGTGCCAGCAGCCTCGGGACGCGGAACACTGAAGCTTTCTTT	CASSLGTRNTEAFF
TRBJ1-2	-	-	TRBV5-1	TGCGCCAGCAGCCCCACGGCGGGGACCTATGGCTACACCTTC	CASSPTAGTYGYTF
TRBJ1-2	-	-	TRBV5-4	TGTGCCAGCAGCCCCGGGGGTCGTAACTATGGCTACACCTTC	CASSPGGRNYGYTF
TRBJ2-1	-	few	TRBV6-5	TGTGCCAGCAGACCGGGCCCCTACAATGAGCAGTTCTTC	CASRPGPYNEQFF
TRBJ1-5	-	-	TRBV6-5	TGTGCCAGCAGTTCCGCCCAGGGAGGCAATCAGCCCCAGCATTTT	CASSSAQGGNQPQHF
TRBJ2-7	-	-	TRBV7-8	TGTGCCAGCAGCTCGTCGGGGCTTGCCTACGAGCAGTACTTC	CASSSSGLAYEQYF
TRBJ2-1	TRBD2	-	TRBV6-4	TGTGCCAGCAGTGTAGCGGGGGGGCCGGAAGAGCAGTTCTTC	CASSVAGGPEEQFF